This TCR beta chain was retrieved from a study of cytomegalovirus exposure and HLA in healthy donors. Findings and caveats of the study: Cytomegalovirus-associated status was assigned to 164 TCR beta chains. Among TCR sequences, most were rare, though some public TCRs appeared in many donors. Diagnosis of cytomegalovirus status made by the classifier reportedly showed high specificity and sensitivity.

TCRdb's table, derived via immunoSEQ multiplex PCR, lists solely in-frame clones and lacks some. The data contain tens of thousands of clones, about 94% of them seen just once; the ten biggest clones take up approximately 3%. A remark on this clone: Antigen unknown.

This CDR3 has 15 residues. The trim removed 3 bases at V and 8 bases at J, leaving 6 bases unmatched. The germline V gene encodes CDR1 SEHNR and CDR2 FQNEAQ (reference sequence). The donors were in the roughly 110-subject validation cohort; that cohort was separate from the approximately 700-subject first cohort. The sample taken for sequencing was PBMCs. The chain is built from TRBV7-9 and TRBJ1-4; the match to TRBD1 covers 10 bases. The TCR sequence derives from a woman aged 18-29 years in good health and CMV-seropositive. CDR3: CASSFGTGDMEKLFF. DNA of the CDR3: TGTGCCAGCAGCTTCGGGACAGGGGATATGGAAAAACTGTTTTTT.